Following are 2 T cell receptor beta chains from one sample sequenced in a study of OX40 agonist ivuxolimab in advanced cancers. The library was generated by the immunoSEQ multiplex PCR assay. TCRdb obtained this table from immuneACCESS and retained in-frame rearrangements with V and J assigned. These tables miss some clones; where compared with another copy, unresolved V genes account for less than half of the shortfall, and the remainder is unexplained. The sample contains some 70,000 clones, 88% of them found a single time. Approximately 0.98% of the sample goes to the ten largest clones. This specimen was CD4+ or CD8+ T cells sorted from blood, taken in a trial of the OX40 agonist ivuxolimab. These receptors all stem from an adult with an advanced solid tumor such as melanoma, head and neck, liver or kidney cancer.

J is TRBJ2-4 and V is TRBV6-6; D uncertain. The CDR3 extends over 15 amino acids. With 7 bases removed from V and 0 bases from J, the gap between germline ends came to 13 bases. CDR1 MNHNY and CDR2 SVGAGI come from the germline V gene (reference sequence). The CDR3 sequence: CASTDGDLAKNIQYF. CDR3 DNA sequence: TGTGCCAGCACGGACGGCGACCTAGCCAAAAACATTCAGTACTTC.

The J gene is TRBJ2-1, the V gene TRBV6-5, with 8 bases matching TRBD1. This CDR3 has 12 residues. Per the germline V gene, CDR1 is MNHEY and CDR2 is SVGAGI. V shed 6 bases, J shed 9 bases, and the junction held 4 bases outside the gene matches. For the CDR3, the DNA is TGTGCCAGCAGCAGGACAGGGTTTGAGCAGTTCTTC. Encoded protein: CASSRTGFEQFF.